This TCR beta chain was recorded in a study of shared clonotypes between healthy human individuals. Recent acute infections and vaccinations were absent in the healthy HIV-negative adult donors. Broader study findings: Estimated richness values were generally larger in naive subsets than in memory subsets. The study sampled only blood, and tissue repertoires likely differ.

Assay used: immunoSEQ multiplex PCR; TCRdb lists only in-frame clones, some missing. The sample lists more than 550,000 clones, 55% to 80% occurring once. V dropped 6 bases and J dropped 0; count of bases not matched to a gene: 7. CDR1 and CDR2 (germline): SEHNR, FQNEAQ (reference sequence). The CDR3 is made up of 18 amino acids. In regard to this clone: Its cognate antigen is unknown.

The chain recombines TRBV7-9 with TRBJ2-3, with 15 bases fitting TRBD2. This clonotype was obtained from a woman in her 30s in good health. Material for sequencing was memory CD4+ T cells sorted from blood. Subset in this sample: CD45RA-negative fraction. The CDR3 coding sequence is TGTGCCAGCAGTTCTGGACTAGCGGGAGGGCATAGCACAGATACGCAGTATTTT. This gives the protein CASSSGLAGGHSTDTQYF.